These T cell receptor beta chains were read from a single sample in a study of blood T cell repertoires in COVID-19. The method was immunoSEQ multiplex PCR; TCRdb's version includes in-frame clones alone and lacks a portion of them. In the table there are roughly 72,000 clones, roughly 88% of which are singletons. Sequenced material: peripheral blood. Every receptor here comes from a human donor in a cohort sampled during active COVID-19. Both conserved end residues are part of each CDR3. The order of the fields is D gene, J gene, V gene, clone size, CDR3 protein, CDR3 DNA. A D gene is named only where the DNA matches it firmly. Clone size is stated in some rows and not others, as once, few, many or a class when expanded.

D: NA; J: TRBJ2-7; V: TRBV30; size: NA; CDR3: CAWSLGSYEQYF; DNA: TGTGCCTGGAGTCTCGGGTCCTACGAGCAGTACTTC
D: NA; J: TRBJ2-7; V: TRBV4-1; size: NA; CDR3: CASSPGTSPYEQYF; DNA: TGCGCCAGCAGCCCAGGGACTTCCCCCTACGAGCAGTACTTC
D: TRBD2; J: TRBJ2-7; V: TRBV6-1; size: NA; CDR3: CASSEEVAGGIGYEQYF; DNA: TGTGCCAGCAGTGAAGAGGTAGCGGGAGGTATAGGCTACGAGCAGTACTTC
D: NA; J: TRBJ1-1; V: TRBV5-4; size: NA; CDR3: CASSSRRGANTEAFF; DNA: TGTGCCAGCAGCTCTCGGCGGGGGGCGAACACTGAAGCTTTCTTT
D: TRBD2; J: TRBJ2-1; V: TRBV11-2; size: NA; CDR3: CASSLVIAGSNEQFF; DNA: TGTGCCAGCAGCTTAGTAATAGCGGGAAGCAATGAGCAGTTCTTC
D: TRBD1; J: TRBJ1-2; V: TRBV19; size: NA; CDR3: CASSDPGQGESGYTF; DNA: TGTGCCAGTAGTGATCCGGGACAGGGGGAAAGTGGCTACACCTTC
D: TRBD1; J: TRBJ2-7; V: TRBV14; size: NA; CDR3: CASSRWDRGSYEQYF; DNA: TGTGCCAGCAGCCGGTGGGACAGGGGGTCCTACGAGCAGTACTTC
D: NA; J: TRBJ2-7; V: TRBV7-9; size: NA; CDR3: CASSFQGTSEQYF; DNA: TGTGCCAGCAGCTTTCAGGGGACCTCCGAGCAGTACTTC
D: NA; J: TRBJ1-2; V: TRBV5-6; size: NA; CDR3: CASSLHGANYGYTF; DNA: TGTGCCAGCAGCTTGCACGGGGCTAACTATGGCTACACCTTC
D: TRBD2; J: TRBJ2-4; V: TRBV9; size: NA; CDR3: CASSVGILGGRNHVAKNIQYF; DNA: TGTGCCAGCAGCGTAGGGATCTTGGGCGGGAGGAACCACGTAGCCAAAAACATTCAGTACTTC
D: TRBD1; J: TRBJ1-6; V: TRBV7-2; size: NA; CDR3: CASSLTQGALHF; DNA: TGTGCCAGCAGCCTGACACAGGGGGCCCTCCACTTT
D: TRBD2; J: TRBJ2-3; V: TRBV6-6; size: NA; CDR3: CASSRSGTSGRNTQYF; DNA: TGTGCCAGCAGTCGATCCGGGACTAGCGGGAGGAATACGCAGTATTTT
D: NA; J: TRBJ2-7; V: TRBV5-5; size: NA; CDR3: CASSLEYNPYEQYF; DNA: TGTGCCAGCAGCTTGGAGTACAATCCCTACGAGCAGTACTTC
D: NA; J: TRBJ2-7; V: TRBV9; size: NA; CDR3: CASSVVPGAYEQYF; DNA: TGTGCCAGCAGCGTAGTGCCAGGGGCCTACGAGCAGTACTTC
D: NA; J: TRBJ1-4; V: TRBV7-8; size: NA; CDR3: CASSSGQRLFATNEKLFF; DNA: TGTGCCAGCAGCTCCGGACAGAGACTTTTTGCAACTAATGAAAAACTGTTTTTT
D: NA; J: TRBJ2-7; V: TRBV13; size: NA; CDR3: CASSLLAKHYEQYF; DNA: TGTGCCAGCAGCTTACTAGCTAAGCACTACGAGCAGTACTTC
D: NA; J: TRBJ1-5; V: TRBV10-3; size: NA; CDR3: CAISEAGIGSNQPQHF; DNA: TGTGCCATCAGTGAGGCAGGGATAGGCAGCAATCAGCCCCAGCATTTT
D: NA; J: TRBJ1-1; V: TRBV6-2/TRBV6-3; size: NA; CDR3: CASSYSGRAVTEAFF; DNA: TGTGCCAGCAGTTACTCGGGGAGGGCGGTCACTGAAGCTTTCTTT
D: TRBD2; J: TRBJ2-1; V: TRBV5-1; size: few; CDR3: CASSPGTSGGTHEQFF; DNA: TGCGCCAGCAGCCCCGGGACTAGCGGGGGGACACATGAGCAGTTCTTC
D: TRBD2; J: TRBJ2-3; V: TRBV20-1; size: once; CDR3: CSASGAGRADTQYF; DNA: TGCAGTGCTAGTGGGGCCGGGAGGGCAGATACGCAGTATTTT
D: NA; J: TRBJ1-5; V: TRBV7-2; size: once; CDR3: CASSLMGLNQPQHF; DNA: TGTGCCAGCAGCTTGATGGGCCTCAATCAGCCCCAGCATTTT
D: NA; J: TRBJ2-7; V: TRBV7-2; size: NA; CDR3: CASSLPLTTGETYEQYF; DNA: TGTGCCAGCAGCTTACCTTTGACTACTGGAGAAACCTACGAGCAGTACTTC
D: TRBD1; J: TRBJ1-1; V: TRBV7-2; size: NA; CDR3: CASIRTGLNTEAFF; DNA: TGTGCCAGCATCAGGACAGGGCTGAACACTGAAGCTTTCTTT
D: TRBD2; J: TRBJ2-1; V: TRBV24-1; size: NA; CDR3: CATSDQKTSWAKQFF; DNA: TGTGCCACCAGTGACCAAAAGACTAGCTGGGCAAAGCAGTTCTTC
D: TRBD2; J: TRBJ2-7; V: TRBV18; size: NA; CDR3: CASSPSFLAASYEQYF; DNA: TGTGCCAGCTCACCGAGCTTCCTAGCGGCCTCCTACGAGCAGTACTTC
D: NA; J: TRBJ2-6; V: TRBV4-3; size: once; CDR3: CASSQAGGGISGANVLTF; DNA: TGCGCCAGCAGCCAAGCCGGAGGTGGGATCTCTGGGGCCAACGTCCTGACTTTC
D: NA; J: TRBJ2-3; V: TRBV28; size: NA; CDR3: CASTKGGAAPDTQYF; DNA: TGTGCCAGCACCAAAGGGGGGGCCGCCCCAGATACGCAGTATTTT
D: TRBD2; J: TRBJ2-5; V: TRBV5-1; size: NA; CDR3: CASSPGLAQETQYF; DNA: TGCGCCAGCAGCCCGGGACTAGCCCAAGAGACCCAGTACTTC
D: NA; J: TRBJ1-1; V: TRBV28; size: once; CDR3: CASSPAGGYTEAFF; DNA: TGTGCCAGCAGCCCCGCGGGGGGTTACACTGAAGCTTTCTTT
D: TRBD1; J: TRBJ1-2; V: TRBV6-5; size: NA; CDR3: CASSRSLQGIYGYTF; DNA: TGTGCCAGCAGCCGAAGTCTACAGGGGATCTATGGCTACACCTTC
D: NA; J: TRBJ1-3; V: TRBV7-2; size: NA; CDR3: CASSLGSQGGSGNTIYF; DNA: TGTGCCAGCAGCTTAGGTTCCCAGGGAGGCTCTGGAAACACCATATATTTT
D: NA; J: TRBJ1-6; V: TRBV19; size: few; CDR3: CASGAGSYRQGYSPLHF; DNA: TGTGCCAGTGGGGCAGGGTCATACCGGCAGGGGTATTCACCCCTCCACTTT
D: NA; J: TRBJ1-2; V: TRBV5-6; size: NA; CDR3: CASSRVKGRENYGYTF; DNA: TGTGCCAGCAGCCGCGTGAAGGGCAGGGAAAACTATGGCTACACCTTC
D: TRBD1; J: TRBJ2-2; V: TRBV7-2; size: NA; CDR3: CASSHDRAGELFF; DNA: TGTGCCAGCAGCCATGACAGGGCCGGGGAGCTGTTTTTT
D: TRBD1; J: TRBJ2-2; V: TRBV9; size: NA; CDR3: CASSQGGRTGELFF; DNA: TGTGCCAGCAGCCAAGGGGGCCGCACCGGGGAGCTGTTTTTT
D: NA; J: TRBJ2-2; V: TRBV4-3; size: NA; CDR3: CASSQGRDHGELFF; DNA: TGCGCCAGCAGCCAAGGTCGGGATCACGGGGAGCTGTTTTTT
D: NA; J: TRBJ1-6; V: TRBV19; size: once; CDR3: CASSIVTGPNSPLHF; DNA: TGTGCCAGTAGTATAGTTACAGGGCCCAATTCACCCCTCCACTTT
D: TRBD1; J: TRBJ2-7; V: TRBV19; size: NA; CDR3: CASSLSGTGNYEQYF; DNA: TGTGCCAGTAGCCTTTCCGGGACAGGGAACTACGAGCAGTACTTC
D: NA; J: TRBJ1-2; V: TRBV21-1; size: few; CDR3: CASSLRFDYGYTF; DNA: TGTGCCAGCAGCCTGCGATTTGACTATGGCTACACCTTC
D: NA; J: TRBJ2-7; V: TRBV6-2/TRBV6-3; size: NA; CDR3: CASSPSRLQGNSYEQYF; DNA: TGTGCCAGCAGTCCCTCTCGCCTGCAGGGAAACTCCTACGAGCAGTACTTC
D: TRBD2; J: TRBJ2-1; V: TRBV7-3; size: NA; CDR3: CASSPGLINEQFF; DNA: TGTGCCAGCAGCCCGGGACTAATTAATGAGCAGTTCTTC
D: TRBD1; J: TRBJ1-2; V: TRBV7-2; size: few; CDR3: CASSPGQGDYGYTF; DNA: TGTGCCAGCAGCCCGGGACAGGGAGACTATGGCTACACCTTC
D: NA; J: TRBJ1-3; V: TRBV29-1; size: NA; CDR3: CSIGGAPGNTIYF; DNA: TGCAGCATCGGGGGGGCACCTGGAAACACCATATATTTT
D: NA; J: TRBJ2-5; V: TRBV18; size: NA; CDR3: CASSPPPRRQTQYF; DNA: TGTGCCAGCTCACCGCCGCCACGGAGGCAGACCCAGTACTTC